What follows are 20 T cell receptor beta chains derived from one specimen sequenced in a study of control samples from healthy donors and cancer patients. Clones were read by immunoSEQ multiplex PCR, and TCRdb kept only the in-frame ones, dropping some. The sample carries roughly 120,000 clones, 90% recorded once. The sample comprised blood. The source of these receptors is a human donor in good health. The donor label of this sample is uncertain.

This rearrangement joins TRBV7-9 to TRBJ2-7; a possible D gene is TRBD1 (5 bases). The CDR3 runs to 15 residues. The germline V and J ends were trimmed by 5 bases and 6 bases, with 20 bases remaining between them. Germline assignment: CDR1 SEHNR and CDR2 FQNEAQ (reference sequence). The CDR3 protein is CASSGMPLQGSEQYF. CDR3 in DNA: TGTGCCAGCAGCGGAATGCCCCTCCAGGGCAGCGAGCAGTACTTC.

The V and J genes are TRBV13 and TRBJ1-1; TRBD1 agrees at 7 bases. CDR1 and CDR2 from the germline V gene are PRHDT and FYEKMQ (reference sequence). After removal of 5 bases from V and 0 bases from J, the junction contained 3 bases not matched to a gene. This CDR3 contains 14 residues. The DNA for the CDR3 is TGTGCCAGCAGCGAAGGACAGGTGAACACTGAAGCTTTCTTT. The encoded protein is CASSEGQVNTEAFF.

CDR3 sequence: CAISPYGYTF. The CDR3 DNA reads as TGTGCCATCTCACCCTATGGCTACACCTTC. V gene TRBV10-3 combines with J gene TRBJ1-2; no reliable D call. V was clipped by 8 bases and J by 4 bases, with 5 bases between them. Germline values: CDR1 ENHRY, CDR2 SYGVKD. The CDR3 totals 10 residues.

The genes are TRBV19 and TRBJ1-2; D unresolved. The V gene's germline CDR1 is LNHDA and CDR2 SQIVND (reference sequence). The V end was cut by 2 bases, the J end by 0 bases, with 10 bases between. The CDR3 contains 15 residues. The CDR3, as DNA: TGTGCCAGTAGTATACGGGTCCCAGCTAACTATGGCTACACCTTC. This gives the protein CASSIRVPANYGYTF.

The rearrangement uses TRBV18 and TRBJ1-5; D is perhaps TRBD1 (6 bases). The CDR3 runs to 13 residues. V lost 5 bases and J 5 bases, leaving 10 bases between the germline ends. Germline values: CDR1 KGHSH, CDR2 LQKENI. Here the CDR3 reads CASSGGGDQPQHF. As DNA, the CDR3 is TGTGCCAGCTCAGGAGGGGGAGATCAGCCCCAGCATTTT.

V gene TRBV19 combines with J gene TRBJ1-3; 7 bases match TRBD1. CDR1 is LNHDA, CDR2 SQIVND, per germline (reference sequence). V dropped 3 bases and J dropped 2; count of bases not matched to a gene: 7. The length of the CDR3 is 16 residues. The CDR3 DNA reads as TGTGCCAGTAGTATTAAGGTGGGGACAGCTGGAAACACCATATATTTT. Translating gives CASSIKVGTAGNTIYF.

This chain links TRBV5-4 with TRBJ1-1, with D perhaps TRBD1 (6 bases). The CDR3 runs to 14 residues. Germline assignment: CDR1 SGHNT and CDR2 YYREEE (reference sequence). The V end lost 0 bases, the J end lost 1 base, and 7 bases lay between the germline ends. CDR3 region: CASSLGQANTEAFF. CDR3 nucleotides: TGTGCCAGCAGCTTGGGACAGGCGAACACTGAAGCTTTCTTT.

V is TRBV2 and J is TRBJ1-5; the D is unclear. The CDR3 contains 12 residues. V dropped 3 bases and J dropped 7 bases, with 7 bases sitting between them. CDR1 and CDR2 (germline): SNHLY, FYNNEI. In DNA, the CDR3 is TGTGCCAGCAGTGAGGACCGGCAGCCCCAGCATTTT. This codes for CASSEDRQPQHF.

The gene calls are TRBV7-8 and TRBJ1-3, with a tentative D call TRBD1 (6 bases). From germline, CDR1 is SGHVS and CDR2 FQNEAQ. The CDR3 runs 17 residues. The germline V and J ends were trimmed by 1 base and 4 bases, with 17 bases remaining between them. The CDR3 coding sequence is TGTGCCAGCAGCTTAGAGGGGGGTGCAGGGTTGGGAAACACCATATATTTT. This translates into CASSLEGGAGLGNTIYF.

The chain has TRBV7-2 and TRBJ2-7; 9 bases align to TRBD2. Germline trimming cut 1 base from V and 3 bases from J; bases unmatched to any gene: 4. Germline V gene sequence: CDR1 SGHTA, CDR2 FQGNSA. The CDR3 totals 15 residues. The CDR3 loop is CASSLGAGGGYEQYF. In nucleotides, the CDR3 is TGTGCCAGCAGCTTAGGAGCGGGGGGAGGCTACGAGCAGTACTTC.

The J gene is TRBJ1-4, the V gene TRBV18; TRBD1 agrees at 10 bases. The J segment lost 4 bases and the V segment lost 6 bases, leaving 8 bases of the junction unmatched. Germline CDR1 is KGHSH and CDR2 is LQKENI. This CDR3 spans 16 amino acids. The DNA for the CDR3 is TGTGCCAGCTCCTCGGGACAGGGGATGGATAATGAAAAACTGTTTTTT. Translated: CASSSGQGMDNEKLFF. Full variable domain (outside the CDR3, taken from reference TRBV18 and TRBJ1-4): NAGVMQNPRHLVRRRGQEARLRCSPMKGHSHVYWYRQLPEEGLKFMVYLQKENIIDESGMPKERFSAEFPKEGPSILRIQQVVRGDSAAYFCASSSGQGMDNEKLFFGSGTQLSVL.

The chain uses TRBV25-1 and TRBJ2-1; 11 bases agree with TRBD1. Trimming took 4 bases from V and 7 from J; bases not matched to a gene: 3. The germline V gene has CDR1 MGHDK and CDR2 SYGVNS. This CDR3 has 14 residues. CDR3 region: CASSADRGRNEQFF. Written as DNA, the CDR3 is TGTGCCAGCAGTGCGGACAGGGGGCGGAATGAGCAGTTCTTC.

The DNA of the CDR3 is TGTGCCAGTAGTTCCCCCCGGGACAGCTGGCCCAATCAGCCCCAGCATTTT. Translated, it gives CASSSPRDSWPNQPQHF. V usage is TRBV19 and J usage is TRBJ1-5; 7 bases align to TRBD1. J gave up 3 bases and V 5 bases, and 13 bases lay outside the gene matches. CDR3 length: 17 residues. CDR1 and CDR2 from the germline V gene are LNHDA and SQIVND (reference sequence).

The table lists this clone with a count of one. The V call is TRBV6-5, the J call TRBJ2-3; D is unresolved. Germline V gene data show CDR1 as MNHEY and CDR2 as SVGAGI. This CDR3 spans 13 amino acids. V was pared by 7 bases and J by 6 bases, with 14 bases between. In DNA form, the CDR3 reads TGTGCCAGCATTAATCCTCAGTGGGATACGCAGTATTTT. It is translated as CASINPQWDTQYF.

J is TRBJ1-6 and V is TRBV27; no firm D call. The CDR3 totals 15 residues. Trimming pared 6 bases from V and 5 bases from J, leaving 14 bases between. Per the germline V gene, CDR1 is MNHEY and CDR2 is SMNVEV (reference sequence). CDR3 protein: CASSGRGLNNSPLHF. The CDR3 DNA sequence: TGTGCCAGCAGCGGTCGAGGGTTGAATAATTCACCCCTCCACTTT.

The V gene is TRBV5-1, the J gene TRBJ1-2, with 7 bases lining up with TRBD1. CDR3 length: 16 residues. CDR1 and CDR2 (germline): SGHRS, YFSETQ. The V and J ends lost 0 bases and 0 bases, in that order; junction bases with no gene match: 5. For the CDR3, the DNA is TGCGCCAGCAGCTTGGGGGGGACAGAAGCTAACTATGGCTACACCTTC. Translating it yields CASSLGGTEANYGYTF.

The rearrangement uses TRBV28 and TRBJ2-5; 8 nucleotides align to TRBD1. This CDR3 spans 15 amino acids. V shed 5 bases and J 5 bases; nucleotides not matched to a gene: 10. Germline values: CDR1 MDHEN, CDR2 SYDVKM. In nucleotides, the CDR3 is TGTGCCAGCAGTCCCCACCGGACAGGGTGGGAGACCCAGTACTTC. Protein sequence: CASSPHRTGWETQYF.

The CDR3 region has the DNA TGCGCCAGCAGTGGAGGTGGTGATTCCTATAATTCACCCCTCCACTTT. It codes for CASSGGGDSYNSPLHF. The chain employs TRBV5-1 and TRBJ1-6; D unclear. The ends were cut back, 5 bases at V and 1 base at J, with 13 bases in the middle. The CDR3 length is 16 residues. The V gene's germline CDR1 is SGHRS and CDR2 YFSETQ.

V is TRBV9 and J is TRBJ1-3, with D unresolved. Germline CDR1 is SGDLS and CDR2 is YYNGEE. The CDR3 extends over 14 amino acids. Trimming took off 3 bases at V and 1 base at J, with 8 bases between the two ends. The CDR3 DNA reads TGTGCCAGCAGCGGAGGTTTGTCTGGAAACACCATATATTTT. Protein: CASSGGLSGNTIYF.

This clone occurred a few times. This chain connects TRBV5-4 to TRBJ1-2; 7 bases match TRBD1. CDR1 is SGHNT, CDR2 YYREEE, per germline (reference sequence). The CDR3 has 15 residues. V gave up 4 bases and J gave up 5 bases; unmatched junction bases: 11. The CDR3 spells CASSVPQGGDYGYTF. Written as DNA, the CDR3 is TGTGCCAGCAGCGTACCCCAAGGGGGCGATTATGGCTACACCTTC. The full variable domain, its missing parts supplied by reference TRBV5-4 and TRBJ1-2, is ETGVTQSPTHLIKTRGQQVTLRCSSQSGHNTVSWYQQALGQGPQFIFQYYREEENGRGNFPPRFSGLQFPNYSSELNVNALELDDSALYLCASSVPQGGDYGYTFGSGTRLTVV.